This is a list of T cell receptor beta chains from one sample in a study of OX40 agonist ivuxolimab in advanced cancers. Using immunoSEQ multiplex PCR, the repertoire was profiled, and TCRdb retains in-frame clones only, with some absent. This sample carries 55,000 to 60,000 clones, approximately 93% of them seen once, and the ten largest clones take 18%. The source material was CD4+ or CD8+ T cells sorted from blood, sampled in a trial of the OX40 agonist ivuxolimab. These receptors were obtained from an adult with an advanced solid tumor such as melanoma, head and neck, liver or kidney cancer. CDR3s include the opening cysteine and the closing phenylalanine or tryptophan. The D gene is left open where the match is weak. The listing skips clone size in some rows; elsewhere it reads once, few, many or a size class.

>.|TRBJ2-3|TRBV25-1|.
TGTGCCAGCAGTGAGATCGGTTCGAGGACAGATACGCAGTATTTT
CASSEIGSRTDTQYF
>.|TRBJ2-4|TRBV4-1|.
TGCGCCAGCAGCCAAGCGGGGAGGGCCAAAAACATTCAGTACTTC
CASSQAGRAKNIQYF
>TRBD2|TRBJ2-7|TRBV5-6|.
TGTGCCAGTAGCCCGCCGGGACTAGCGGGAGGACCCTACGAGCAGTACTTC
CASSPPGLAGGPYEQYF
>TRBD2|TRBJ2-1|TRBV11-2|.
TGTGCCAGCAGCCAAGGACTAGCGGGAGTTGTGATTTACAATGAGCAGTTCTTC
CASSQGLAGVVIYNEQFF
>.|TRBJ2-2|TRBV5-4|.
TGTGCCAGCAGCTTGCTCATTGAGAACACCGGGGAGCTGTTTTTT
CASSLLIENTGELFF
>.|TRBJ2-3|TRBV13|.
TGTGCCAGCAGCTTAGGAACAGTCAGCACAGATACGCAGTATTTT
CASSLGTVSTDTQYF
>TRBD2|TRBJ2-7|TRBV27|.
TGTGCCAGCAGTTTACTGGGACTAGCGGGTGGGAGCGAGCAGTACTTC
CASSLLGLAGGSEQYF
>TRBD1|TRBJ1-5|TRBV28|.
TGTGCCAGCAGTTTATGGTCAGGGGGCCTGAATCAGCCCCAGCATTTT
CASSLWSGGLNQPQHF
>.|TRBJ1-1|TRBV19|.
TGTGCCAGTAGTACTCTACAGGGCACGAACACTGAAGCTTTCTTT
CASSTLQGTNTEAFF
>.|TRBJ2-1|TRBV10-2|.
TGCGCCAGCAGTGAGTCTCGAGCCCCAACTAGTTTGAATGAGCAGTTCTTC
CASSESRAPTSLNEQFF
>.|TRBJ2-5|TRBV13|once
TGTGCCAGCAGTCAAGAGGTGGGCGGACGGTACCAAGAGACCCAGTACTTC
CASSQEVGGRYQETQYF
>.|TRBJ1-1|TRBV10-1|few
TGCGCCAGCAGTGAGTCATACGGCACTGAAGCTTTCTTT
CASSESYGTEAFF
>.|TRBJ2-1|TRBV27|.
TGTGCCAGCAGTTTACGCGGGTACAATGAGCAGTTCTTC
CASSLRGYNEQFF
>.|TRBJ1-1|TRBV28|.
TGTGCCAGCAGTTTGGGCACTGAAGCTTTCTTT
CASSLGTEAFF
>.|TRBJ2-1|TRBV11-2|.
TGTGCCAGCAGCTTCCGGGACCAAATCTACAATGAGCAGTTCTTC
CASSFRDQIYNEQFF
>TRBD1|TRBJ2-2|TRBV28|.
TGTGCCAGCAGTTGGACAGGGCCCCTAGGGCCAGGCGGGGAGCTGTTTTTT
CASSWTGPLGPGGELFF
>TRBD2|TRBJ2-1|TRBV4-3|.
TGCGCCAGCAGCCAAACGGGACTAGCGGGCGGTGAGCAGTTCTTC
CASSQTGLAGGEQFF
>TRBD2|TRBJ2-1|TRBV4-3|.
TGCGCCAGCAGCCAAGGGACTAGCCCCTACAATGAGCAGTTCTTC
CASSQGTSPYNEQFF
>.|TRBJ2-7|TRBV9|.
TGTGCCAGCAGCGTAGGGGGTTCCTACGAGCAGTACTTC
CASSVGGSYEQYF